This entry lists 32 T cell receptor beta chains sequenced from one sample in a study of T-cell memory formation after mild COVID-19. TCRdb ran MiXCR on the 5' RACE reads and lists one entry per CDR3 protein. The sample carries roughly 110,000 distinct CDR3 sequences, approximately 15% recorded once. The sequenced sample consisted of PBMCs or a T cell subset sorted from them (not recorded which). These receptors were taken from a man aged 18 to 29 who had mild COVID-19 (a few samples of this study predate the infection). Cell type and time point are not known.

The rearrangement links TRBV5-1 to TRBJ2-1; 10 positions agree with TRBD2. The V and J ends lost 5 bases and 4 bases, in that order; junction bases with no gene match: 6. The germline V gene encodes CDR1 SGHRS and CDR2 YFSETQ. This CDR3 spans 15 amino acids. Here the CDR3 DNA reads TGCGCCAGCAGTTTGACTAGCGGGTTTTACAATGAGCAGTTCTTC. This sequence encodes CASSLTSGFYNEQFF.

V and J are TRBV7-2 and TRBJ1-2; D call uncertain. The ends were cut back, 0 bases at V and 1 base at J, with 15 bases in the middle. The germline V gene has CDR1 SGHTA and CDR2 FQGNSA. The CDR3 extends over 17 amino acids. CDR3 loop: CASSLASGRNLNYGYTF. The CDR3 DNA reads TGTGCCAGCAGCTTAGCTTCCGGCAGGAATCTTAACTATGGCTACACCTTC. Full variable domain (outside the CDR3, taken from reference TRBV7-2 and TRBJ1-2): GAGVSQSPSNKVTEKGKDVELRCDPISGHTALYWYRQSLGQGLEFLIYFQGNSAPDKSGLPSDRFSAERTGGSVSTLTIQRTQQEDSAVYLCASSLASGRNLNYGYTFGSGTRLTVV.

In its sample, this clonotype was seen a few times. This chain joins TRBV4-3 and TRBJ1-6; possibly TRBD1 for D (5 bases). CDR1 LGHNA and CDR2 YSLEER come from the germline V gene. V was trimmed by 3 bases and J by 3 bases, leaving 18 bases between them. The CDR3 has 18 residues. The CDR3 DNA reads TGCGCCAGCAGCCAGGGGCCCCGCGGCCGTGACTATAATTCACCCCTCCACTTT. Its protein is CASSQGPRGRDYNSPLHF.

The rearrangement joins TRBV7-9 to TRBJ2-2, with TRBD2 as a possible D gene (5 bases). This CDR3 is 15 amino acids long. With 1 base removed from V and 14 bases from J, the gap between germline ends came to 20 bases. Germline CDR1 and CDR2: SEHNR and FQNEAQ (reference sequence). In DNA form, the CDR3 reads TGTGCCAGCAGCTTAGAAGAGGGTTACCACCACCGCCTGTTTTTT. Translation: CASSLEEGYHHRLFF.

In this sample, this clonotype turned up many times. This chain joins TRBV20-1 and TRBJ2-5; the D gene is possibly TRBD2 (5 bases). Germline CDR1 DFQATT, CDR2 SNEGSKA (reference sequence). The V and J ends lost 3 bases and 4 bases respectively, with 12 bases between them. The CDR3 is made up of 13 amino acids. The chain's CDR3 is CSASADLRETQYF. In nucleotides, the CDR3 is TGCAGTGCTAGCGCGGACTTAAGAGAGACCCAGTACTTC.

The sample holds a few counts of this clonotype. The CDR3 region has the DNA TGCGCCAGCAGTGAGTCGAAAAGTTGGGGGACAGATACGCAGTATTTT. Amino acid sequence: CASSESKSWGTDTQYF. V usage is TRBV10-1 and J usage is TRBJ2-3, with D possibly being TRBD1 or TRBD2 (5 bases each). The CDR3 consists of 16 residues. The V end was cut by 0 bases, the J end by 3 bases, with 13 bases between. Germline loops: CDR1 WNHNN, CDR2 SYGVQD (reference sequence).

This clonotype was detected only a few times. The CDR3 spells CASSLIARSPYEQYF. The DNA of the CDR3 is TGTGCCAGCAGCCTCATTGCCCGCTCACCATACGAGCAGTACTTC. V and J are TRBV13 and TRBJ2-7, with D unresolved. Germline CDR1 PRHDT, CDR2 FYEKMQ (reference sequence). Trimming shortened V by 5 bases and J by 4 bases, and 18 bases separated the two germline ends. The CDR3 loop spans 15 amino acids.

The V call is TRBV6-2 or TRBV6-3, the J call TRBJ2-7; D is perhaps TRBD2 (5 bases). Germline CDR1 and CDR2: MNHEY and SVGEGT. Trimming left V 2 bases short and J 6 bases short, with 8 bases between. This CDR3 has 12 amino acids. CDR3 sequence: CASSYRGAEQYV. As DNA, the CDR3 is TGTGCCAGCAGTTACCGGGGAGCCGAGCAGTACGTC.

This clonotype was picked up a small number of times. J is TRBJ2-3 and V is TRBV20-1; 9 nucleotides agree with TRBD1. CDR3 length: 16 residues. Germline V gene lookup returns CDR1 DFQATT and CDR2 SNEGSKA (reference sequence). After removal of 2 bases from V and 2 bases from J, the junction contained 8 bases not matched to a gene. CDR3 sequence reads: CSARNTGTGPTDTQYF. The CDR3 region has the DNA TGCAGTGCTAGAAACACCGGGACAGGGCCCACAGATACGCAGTATTTT.

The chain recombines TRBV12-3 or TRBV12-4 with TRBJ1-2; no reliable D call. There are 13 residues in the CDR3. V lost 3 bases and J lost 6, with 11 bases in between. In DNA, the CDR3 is TGTGCCAGCAGTTTGTTATCGGGAGATGGCTACACCTTC. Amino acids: CASSLLSGDGYTF.

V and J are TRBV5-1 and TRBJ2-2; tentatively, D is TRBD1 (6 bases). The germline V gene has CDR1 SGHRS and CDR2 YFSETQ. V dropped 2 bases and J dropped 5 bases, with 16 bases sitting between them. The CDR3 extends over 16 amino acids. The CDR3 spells CASSLNRVEYTGELFF. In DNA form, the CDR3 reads TGCGCCAGCAGCTTAAACAGGGTGGAATATACCGGGGAGCTGTTTTTT. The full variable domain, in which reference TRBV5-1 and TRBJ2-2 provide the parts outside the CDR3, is KAGVTQTPRYLIKTRGQQVTLSCSPISGHRSVSWYQQTPGQGLQFLFEYFSETQRNKGNFPGRFSGRQFSNSRSEMNVSTLELGDSALYLCASSLNRVEYTGELFFGEGSRLTVL.

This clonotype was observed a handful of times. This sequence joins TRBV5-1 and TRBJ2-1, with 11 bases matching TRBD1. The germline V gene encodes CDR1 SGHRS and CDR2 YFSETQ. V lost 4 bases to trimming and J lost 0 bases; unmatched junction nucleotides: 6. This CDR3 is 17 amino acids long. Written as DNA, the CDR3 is TGCGCCAGCAGCCACGGACAGGGGGCGAGCTCCTACAATGAGCAGTTCTTC. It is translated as CASSHGQGASSYNEQFF.

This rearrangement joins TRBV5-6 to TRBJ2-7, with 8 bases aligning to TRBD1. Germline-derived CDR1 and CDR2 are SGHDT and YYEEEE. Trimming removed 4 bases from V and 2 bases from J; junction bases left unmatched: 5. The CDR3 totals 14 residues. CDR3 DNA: TGTGCCAGCAGCCTGGACAGGGCTGCCTACGAGCAGTACTTC. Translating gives CASSLDRAAYEQYF.

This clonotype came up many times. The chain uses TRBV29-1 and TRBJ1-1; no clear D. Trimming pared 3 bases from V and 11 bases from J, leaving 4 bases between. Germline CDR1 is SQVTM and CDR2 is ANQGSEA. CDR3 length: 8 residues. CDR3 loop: CSVDLAFF. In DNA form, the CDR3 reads TGCAGCGTTGATTTGGCTTTCTTT.

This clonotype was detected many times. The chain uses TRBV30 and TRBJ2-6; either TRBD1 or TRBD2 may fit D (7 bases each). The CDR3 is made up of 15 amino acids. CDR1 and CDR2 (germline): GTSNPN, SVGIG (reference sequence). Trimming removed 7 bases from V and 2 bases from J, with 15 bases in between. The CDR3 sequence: CASGEGATGANVLTF. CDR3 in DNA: TGTGCCTCCGGGGAGGGGGCCACTGGGGCCAACGTCCTGACTTTC.

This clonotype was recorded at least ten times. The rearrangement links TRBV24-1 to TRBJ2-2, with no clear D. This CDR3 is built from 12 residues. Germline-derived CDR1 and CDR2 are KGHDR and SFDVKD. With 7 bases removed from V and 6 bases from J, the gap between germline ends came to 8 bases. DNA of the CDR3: TGTGCCACCAGGTCCCCCGCCGGGGAGCTGTTTTTT. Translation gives CATRSPAGELFF.

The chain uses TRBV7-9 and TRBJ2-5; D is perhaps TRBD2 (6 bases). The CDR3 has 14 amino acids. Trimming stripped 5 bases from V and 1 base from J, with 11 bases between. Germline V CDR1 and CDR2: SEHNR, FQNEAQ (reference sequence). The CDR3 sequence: CASSPPGVQETQYF. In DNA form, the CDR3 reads TGTGCCAGCAGCCCCCCGGGGGTCCAAGAGACCCAGTACTTC.

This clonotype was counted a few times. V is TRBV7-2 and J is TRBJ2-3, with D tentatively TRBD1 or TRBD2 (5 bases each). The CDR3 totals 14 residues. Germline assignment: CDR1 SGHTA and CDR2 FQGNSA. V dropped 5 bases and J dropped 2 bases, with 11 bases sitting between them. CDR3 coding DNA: TGTGCCAGCAGCGAGGGGCCATTCACAGATACGCAGTATTTT. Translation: CASSEGPFTDTQYF.

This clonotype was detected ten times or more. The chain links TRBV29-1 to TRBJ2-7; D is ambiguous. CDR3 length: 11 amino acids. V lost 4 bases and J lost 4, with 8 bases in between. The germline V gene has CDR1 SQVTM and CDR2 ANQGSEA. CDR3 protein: CSVVMGYEQYF. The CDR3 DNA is TGCAGCGTTGTGATGGGTTACGAGCAGTACTTC.

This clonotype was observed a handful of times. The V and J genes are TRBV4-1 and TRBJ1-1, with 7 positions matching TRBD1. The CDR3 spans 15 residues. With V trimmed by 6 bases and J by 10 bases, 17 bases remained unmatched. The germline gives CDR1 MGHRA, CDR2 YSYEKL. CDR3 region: CASREFGQATRGAFF. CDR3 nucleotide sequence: TGCGCCAGCAGGGAATTCGGACAGGCAACTCGTGGAGCTTTCTTT.

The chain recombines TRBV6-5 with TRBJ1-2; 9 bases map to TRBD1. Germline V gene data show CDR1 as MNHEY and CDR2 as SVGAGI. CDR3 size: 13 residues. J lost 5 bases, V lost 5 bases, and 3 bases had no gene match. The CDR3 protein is CASSLGTGYGYTF. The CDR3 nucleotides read TGTGCCAGCAGTCTCGGGACAGGGTATGGCTACACCTTC.

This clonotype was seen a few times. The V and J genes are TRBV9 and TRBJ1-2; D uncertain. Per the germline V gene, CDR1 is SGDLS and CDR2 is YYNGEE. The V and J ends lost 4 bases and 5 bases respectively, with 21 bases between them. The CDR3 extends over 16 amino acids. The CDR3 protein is CASSPISWRVGYGYTF. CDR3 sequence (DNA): TGTGCCAGCAGCCCCATATCTTGGCGGGTTGGATATGGCTACACCTTC.

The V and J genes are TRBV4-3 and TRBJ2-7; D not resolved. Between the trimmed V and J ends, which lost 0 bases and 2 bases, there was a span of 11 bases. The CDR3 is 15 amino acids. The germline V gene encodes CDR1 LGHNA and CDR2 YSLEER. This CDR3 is CASSQDRADPYEQYF. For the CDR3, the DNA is TGCGCCAGCAGCCAAGATAGGGCGGACCCCTACGAGCAGTACTTC.

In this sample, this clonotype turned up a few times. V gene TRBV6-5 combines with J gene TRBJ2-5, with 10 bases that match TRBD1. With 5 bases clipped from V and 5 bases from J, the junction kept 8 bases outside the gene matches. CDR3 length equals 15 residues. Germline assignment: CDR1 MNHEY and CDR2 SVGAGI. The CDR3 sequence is CASSPADRGWETQYF. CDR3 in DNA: TGTGCCAGCAGTCCCGCGGACAGGGGGTGGGAGACCCAGTACTTC.

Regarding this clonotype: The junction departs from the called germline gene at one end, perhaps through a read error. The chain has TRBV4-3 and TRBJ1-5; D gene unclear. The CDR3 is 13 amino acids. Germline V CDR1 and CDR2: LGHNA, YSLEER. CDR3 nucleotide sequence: TGCGCCAGCAGCCAAGAAGGGTGGGAGCCCCATCATTTT. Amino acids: CASSQEGWEPHHF.

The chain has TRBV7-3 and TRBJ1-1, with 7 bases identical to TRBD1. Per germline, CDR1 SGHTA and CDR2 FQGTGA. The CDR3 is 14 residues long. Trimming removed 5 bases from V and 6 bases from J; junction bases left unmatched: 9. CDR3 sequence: CASSPLGQSAEAFF. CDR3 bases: TGTGCCAGCAGCCCACTGGGACAGTCGGCTGAAGCTTTCTTT.

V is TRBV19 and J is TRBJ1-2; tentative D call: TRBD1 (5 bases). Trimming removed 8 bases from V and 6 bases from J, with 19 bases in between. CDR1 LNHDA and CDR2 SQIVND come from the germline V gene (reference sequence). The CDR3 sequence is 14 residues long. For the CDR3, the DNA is TGTGCCAGTGGCCTACGGGGAAGGGGCGATGGCTACACCTTC. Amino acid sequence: CASGLRGRGDGYTF.

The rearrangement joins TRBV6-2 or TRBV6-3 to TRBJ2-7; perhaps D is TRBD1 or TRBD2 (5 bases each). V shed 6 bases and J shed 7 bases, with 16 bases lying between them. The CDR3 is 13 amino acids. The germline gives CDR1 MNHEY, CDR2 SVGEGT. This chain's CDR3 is CASSGTAVGEQYV. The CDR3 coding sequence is TGTGCCAGCAGCGGGACCGCGGTCGGGGAGCAGTACGTC.

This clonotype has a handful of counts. CDR3 in amino acids: CASSFLGGAYEQYF. CDR3 nucleotides: TGTGCCAGCAGCTTTCTTGGGGGGGCCTACGAGCAGTACTTC. The chain is built from TRBV5-4 and TRBJ2-7; 7 nucleotides match TRBD2. V was clipped by 2 bases and J by 2 bases; unmatched bases: 4. Germline values: CDR1 SGHNT, CDR2 YYREEE (reference sequence). This CDR3 contains 14 residues.

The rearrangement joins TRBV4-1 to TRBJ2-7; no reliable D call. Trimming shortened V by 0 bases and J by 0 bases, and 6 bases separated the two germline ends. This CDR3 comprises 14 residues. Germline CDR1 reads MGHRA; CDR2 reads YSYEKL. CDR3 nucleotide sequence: TGCGCCAGCAGCCAAGAACGTAGCTCCTACGAGCAGTACGTC. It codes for CASSQERSSYEQYV.

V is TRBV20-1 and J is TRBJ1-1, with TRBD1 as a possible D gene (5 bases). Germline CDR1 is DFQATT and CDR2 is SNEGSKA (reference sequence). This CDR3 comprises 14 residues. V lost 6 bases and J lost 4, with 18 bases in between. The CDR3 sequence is CSAASGYGSTEAFF. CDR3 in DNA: TGCAGTGCCGCTTCAGGGTACGGTAGCACTGAAGCTTTCTTT.

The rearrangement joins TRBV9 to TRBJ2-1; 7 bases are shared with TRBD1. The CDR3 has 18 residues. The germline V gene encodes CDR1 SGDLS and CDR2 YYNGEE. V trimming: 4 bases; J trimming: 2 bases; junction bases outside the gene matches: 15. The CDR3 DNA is TGTGCCAGCAGCAAAGACAGGGCCGTAGGTCGAGCCTACAATGAGCAGTTCTTC. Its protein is CASSKDRAVGRAYNEQFF.